This passage covers 20 T cell receptor beta chains from one sample sequenced in a study of CXCR3-negative and CXCR3-positive naive CD8 T cells. Overall study results and limits: Hydrophobicity of TRB CDR3s was greater in CXCR3-positive naive cells than in CXCR3-negative naive cells.

TRB cDNA libraries were made by UMI-labeled 5' RACE. TCRdb reprocessed the 5' RACE reads and stores each CDR3 protein as one record, lacking DNA. This table lists over 100,000 distinct CDR3 sequences. No antigen is known for these receptors. The sequenced sample was naive CXCR3+ CD8+ T cells from blood. Subset defined: CD45RO-CCR7+CD27+CD95- naive CD8+ T cells expressing CXCR3 (TNR3+). The receptor set was obtained from a human donor in good health. Some clones in this sample may be carry-over from other donors' samples.

CDR3 residues: CASSYGRAGGEKLFF. The V gene is TRBV6-5, the J gene TRBJ1-4. Germline V gives CDR1 MNHEY, CDR2 SVGAGI. CDR3 length: 15 amino acids.

The V call is TRBV7-3, the J call TRBJ2-1. Germline lookup yields CDR1 SGHTA and CDR2 FQGTGA. The CDR3 sequence is 11 residues long. This CDR3 is CASSFNNEQFF.

This chain connects TRBV4-1 to TRBJ1-2; TCRdb reports TRBD1, a call that lacks DNA to check it against. The CDR3 has 14 amino acids. Germline V gene lookup returns CDR1 MGHRA and CDR2 YSYEKL. The chain's CDR3 is CASSQPGVWYGYTF.

This sequence joins TRBV5-1 and TRBJ2-1; TCRdb outputs TRBD1, but without DNA this stays unchecked. This CDR3 is 15 amino acids long. CDR1 is SGHRS, CDR2 YFSETQ, per germline. This chain's CDR3 is CASSPGQGYYNEQFF.

The V and J genes are TRBV12-3 or TRBV12-4 and TRBJ1-2; TCRdb reports TRBD1, a call that lacks DNA to check it against. The CDR3 contains 13 residues. The CDR3: CASSARGQGGYTF.

The rearrangement links TRBV15 to TRBJ2-7; TCRdb's D call of TRBD1 is untestable without DNA. The CDR3 loop spans 14 amino acids. Germline V gives CDR1 LNHNV, CDR2 YYDKDF (reference sequence). The chain's CDR3 is CATSLTGYLYEQYF.

The chain links TRBV11-2 to TRBJ2-3; lacking DNA, the TRBD1 call made by TCRdb goes unchecked. Germline V gene sequence: CDR1 SGHAT, CDR2 FQNNGV. This CDR3 region has 18 residues. The CDR3 region is CASSLGWAQGWSTDTQYF. The whole variable domain, filled in from reference TRBV11-2 and TRBJ2-3, reads EAGVAQSPRYKIIEKRQSVAFWCNPISGHATLYWYQQILGQGPKLLIQFQNNGVVDDSQLPKDRFSAERLKGVDSTLKIQPAKLEDSAVYLCASSLGWAQGWSTDTQYFGPGTRLTVL.

The chain combines TRBV11-2 with TRBJ2-1; TCRdb's D gene call, TRBD1, goes unchecked for lack of DNA. Germline V gene data show CDR1 as SGHAT and CDR2 as FQNNGV. The CDR3 spans 12 residues. The CDR3 is CASSFGNNEQFF.

CDR3 sequence: CASKVGAPNEQFF. The chain links TRBV5-1 to TRBJ2-1; TCRdb indicates TRBD2, and absent DNA this call remains unverified. Germline CDR1 is SGHRS and CDR2 is YFSETQ. This CDR3 is built from 13 residues.

This rearrangement joins TRBV27 to TRBJ2-7; without DNA, the TCRdb call of TRBD2 cannot be checked. Looked up from germline, CDR1 is MNHEY and CDR2 is SMNVEV (reference sequence). This CDR3 has 14 residues. The CDR3 region is CASSLTGTNVEQYF.

V usage is TRBV9 and J usage is TRBJ2-1; TCRdb gives TRBD1 as the D gene, but with no DNA this cannot be confirmed. Germline-derived CDR1 and CDR2 are SGDLS and YYNGEE. The CDR3 consists of 14 residues. The CDR3 sequence is CASTPWRAGNEQFF.

The rearrangement links TRBV27 to TRBJ2-7; TCRdb reports TRBD1, a call that lacks DNA to check it against. CDR1 MNHEY and CDR2 SMNVEV come from the germline V gene (reference sequence). The CDR3 sequence is 13 residues long. The CDR3 region is CASNSQGAYEQYF.

This chain links TRBV27 with TRBJ2-7; no DNA is available, so the TRBD1 call from TCRdb remains unchecked. This CDR3 region has 14 residues. The germline V gene has CDR1 MNHEY and CDR2 SMNVEV (reference sequence). The CDR3 is CASRPGGRMHEQYF.

The chain links TRBV6-2 or TRBV6-3 to TRBJ2-1; the TCRdb D gene call, TRBD2, has no DNA to confirm it. The V gene's germline CDR1 is MNHEY and CDR2 SVGEGT. This CDR3 is 13 amino acids long. CDR3 loop: CASRFLVGDEQFF.

The J gene is TRBJ2-1, the V gene TRBV28; TCRdb picks TRBD1, but there is no DNA to check that call. Germline V gene sequence: CDR1 MDHEN, CDR2 SYDVKM. The CDR3 is 14 residues long. The chain's CDR3 is CASSSGQVNNEQFF.

The V and J genes are TRBV29-1 and TRBJ1-1. The germline CDR1 and CDR2 sequences are SQVTM and ANQGSEA. This CDR3 contains 12 residues. This CDR3 reads CSVPDDGLVAFF.

This chain joins TRBV28 and TRBJ2-7; TCRdb gives TRBD1 as the D gene, but with no DNA this cannot be confirmed. Germline lookup yields CDR1 MDHEN and CDR2 SYDVKM. This CDR3 is 16 amino acids long. The CDR3 sequence: CASSFARDSLSYEQYF.

The genes are TRBV6-5 and TRBJ2-3; TCRdb selects TRBD1, and the lack of DNA leaves this call unchecked. Germline assignment: CDR1 MNHEY and CDR2 SVGAGI. The CDR3 consists of 15 residues. This chain's CDR3 is CASRPTGNGADTQYF.

This chain joins TRBV7-8 and TRBJ2-1; TCRdb's assignment of TRBD1 cannot be checked, as there is no DNA. CDR1 and CDR2 (germline): SGHVS, FQNEAQ. CDR3 length equals 12 residues. This CDR3 is CASSLGQVGQFF.

The chain combines TRBV7-9 with TRBJ2-1; TCRdb picks TRBD2, but there is no DNA to check that call. Germline CDR1 SEHNR, CDR2 FQNEAQ (reference sequence). This CDR3 spans 16 amino acids. CDR3 sequence reads: CASSGPARTDYNEQFF.